This TCR beta chain emerged from a study of blood T cell repertoires in COVID-19. Study information: PBMCs, B-cell-depleted T cells, or T cells provided the cDNA or gDNA that made up the material.

Produced via immunoSEQ multiplex PCR; TCRdb's table is partial and in-frame only. This sample has about 260,000 clones, with about 90% found just once. V gave up 2 bases and J gave up 4 bases, with 16 bases separating them. The CDR3 totals 16 residues. CDR1 SGHKS and CDR2 YYEKEE come from the germline V gene (reference sequence). This clonotype originated in a man aged 50 or older who had been exposed to COVID-19. Sequenced: PBMCs or T cells enriched from blood (not recorded which). The chain has TRBV5-5 and TRBJ1-5; possibly TRBD1 for D (5 bases). The CDR3 sequence is CASSFRQGGKNQPQHF. In DNA form, the CDR3 reads TGTGCCAGCAGCTTTCGGCAGGGTGGGAAGAATCAGCCCCAGCATTTT.